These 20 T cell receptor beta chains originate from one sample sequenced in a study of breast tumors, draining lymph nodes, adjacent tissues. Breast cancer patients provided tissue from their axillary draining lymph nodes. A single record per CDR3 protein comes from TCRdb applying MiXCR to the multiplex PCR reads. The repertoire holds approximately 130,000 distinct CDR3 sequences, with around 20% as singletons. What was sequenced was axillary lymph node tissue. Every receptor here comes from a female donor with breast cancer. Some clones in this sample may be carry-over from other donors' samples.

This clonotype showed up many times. The CDR3 is CASRQGRSYNSPLHF. The CDR3, as DNA: TGTGCCAGCAGACAGGGGCGCTCCTATAATTCACCCCTCCACTTT. The chain is built from TRBV6-1 and TRBJ1-6; 7 bases fit TRBD1. This CDR3 has 15 amino acids. Germline CDR1 is MNHNS and CDR2 is SASEGT. V lost 6 bases to trimming and J lost 0 bases; unmatched junction nucleotides: 2.

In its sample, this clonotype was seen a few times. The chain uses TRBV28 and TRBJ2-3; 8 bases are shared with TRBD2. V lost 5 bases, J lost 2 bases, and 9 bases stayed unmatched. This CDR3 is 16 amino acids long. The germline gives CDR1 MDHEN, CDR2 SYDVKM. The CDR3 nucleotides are TGTGCCAGCAGTGATAGAGCGGGGGCACCCACAGATACGCAGTATTTT. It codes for CASSDRAGAPTDTQYF.

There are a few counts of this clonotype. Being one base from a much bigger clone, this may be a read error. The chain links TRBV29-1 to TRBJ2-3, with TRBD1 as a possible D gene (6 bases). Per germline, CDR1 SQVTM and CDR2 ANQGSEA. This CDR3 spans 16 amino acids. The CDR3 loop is CSVEGIDRLETGTQYF. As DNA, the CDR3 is TGCAGCGTTGAAGGGATCGACAGGTTAGAGACAGGTACGCAGTATTTT.

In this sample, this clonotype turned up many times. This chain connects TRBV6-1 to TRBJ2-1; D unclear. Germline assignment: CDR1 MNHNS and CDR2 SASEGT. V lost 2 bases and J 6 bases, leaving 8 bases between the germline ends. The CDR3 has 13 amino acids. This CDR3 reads CASSETPSNEQFF. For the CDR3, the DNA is TGTGCCAGCAGTGAAACTCCGTCCAATGAGCAGTTCTTC.

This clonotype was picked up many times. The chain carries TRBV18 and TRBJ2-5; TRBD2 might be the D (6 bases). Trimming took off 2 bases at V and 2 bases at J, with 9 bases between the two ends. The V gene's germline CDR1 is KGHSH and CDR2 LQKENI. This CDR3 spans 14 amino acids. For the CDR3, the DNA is TGTGCCAGCTCACCAAGCGGGCGGCAAGAGACCCAGTACTTC. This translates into CASSPSGRQETQYF.

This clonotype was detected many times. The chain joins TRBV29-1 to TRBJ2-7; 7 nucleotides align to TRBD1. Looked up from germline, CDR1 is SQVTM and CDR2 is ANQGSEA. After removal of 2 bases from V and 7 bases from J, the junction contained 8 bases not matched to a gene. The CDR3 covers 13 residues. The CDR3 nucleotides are TGCAGCGTTGAATTTCAGGGGGTAGGTGAGCAGTACTTC. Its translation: CSVEFQGVGEQYF.

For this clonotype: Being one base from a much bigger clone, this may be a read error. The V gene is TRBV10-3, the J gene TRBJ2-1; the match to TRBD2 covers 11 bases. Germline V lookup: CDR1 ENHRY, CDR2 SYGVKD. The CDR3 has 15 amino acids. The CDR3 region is CAIRAGLAAYNEQLF. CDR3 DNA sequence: TGTGCCATCAGAGCGGGACTAGCGGCTTACAATGAGCAGCTCTTC.

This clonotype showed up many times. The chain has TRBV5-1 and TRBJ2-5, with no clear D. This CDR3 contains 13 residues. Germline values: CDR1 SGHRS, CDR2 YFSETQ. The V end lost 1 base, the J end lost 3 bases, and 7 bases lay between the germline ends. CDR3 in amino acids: CASSLSPEETQYF. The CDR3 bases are TGCGCCAGCAGCTTGTCGCCGGAAGAGACCCAGTACTTC.

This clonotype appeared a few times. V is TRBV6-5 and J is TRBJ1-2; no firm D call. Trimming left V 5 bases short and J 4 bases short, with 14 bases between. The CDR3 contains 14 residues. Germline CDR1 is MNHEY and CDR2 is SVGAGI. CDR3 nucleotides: TGTGCCAGCAGTCGGTCTGAGATCCTCTATGGCTACACCTTC. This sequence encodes CASSRSEILYGYTF.

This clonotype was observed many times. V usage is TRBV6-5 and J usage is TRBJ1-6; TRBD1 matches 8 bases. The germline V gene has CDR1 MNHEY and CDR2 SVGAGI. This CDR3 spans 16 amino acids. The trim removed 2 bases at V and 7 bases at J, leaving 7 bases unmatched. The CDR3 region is CASSYDGQGRNSPLHF. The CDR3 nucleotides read TGTGCCAGCAGTTACGACGGACAGGGAAGAAATTCACCCCTCCACTTT.

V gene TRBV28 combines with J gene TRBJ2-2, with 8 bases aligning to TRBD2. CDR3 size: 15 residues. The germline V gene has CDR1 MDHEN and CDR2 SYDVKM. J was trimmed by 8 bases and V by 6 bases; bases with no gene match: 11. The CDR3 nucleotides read TGTGCCAGCAGGGGACTAGTGGGAGTAGTTGGGGAGCTGTTTTTT. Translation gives CASRGLVGVVGELFF.

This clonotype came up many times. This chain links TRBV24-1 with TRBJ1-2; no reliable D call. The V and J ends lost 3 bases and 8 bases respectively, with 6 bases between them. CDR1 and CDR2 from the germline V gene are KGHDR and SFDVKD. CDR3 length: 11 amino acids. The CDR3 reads CATSDEVGYTF. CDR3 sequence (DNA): TGTGCCACCAGTGATGAGGTCGGCTACACCTTC.

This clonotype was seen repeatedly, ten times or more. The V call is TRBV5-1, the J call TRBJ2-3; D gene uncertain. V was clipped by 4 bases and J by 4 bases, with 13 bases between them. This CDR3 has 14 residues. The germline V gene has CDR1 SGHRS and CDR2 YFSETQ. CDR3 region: CASSRQSSSDTQYF. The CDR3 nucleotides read TGCGCCAGCAGCAGACAAAGTTCGTCAGATACGCAGTATTTT.

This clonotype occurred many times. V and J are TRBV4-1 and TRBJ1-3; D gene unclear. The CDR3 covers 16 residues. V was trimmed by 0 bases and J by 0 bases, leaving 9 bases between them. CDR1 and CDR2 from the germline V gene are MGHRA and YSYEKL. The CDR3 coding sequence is TGCGCCAGCAGCCAAGATCCTCTCAGCTCTGGAAACACCATATATTTT. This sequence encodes CASSQDPLSSGNTIYF.

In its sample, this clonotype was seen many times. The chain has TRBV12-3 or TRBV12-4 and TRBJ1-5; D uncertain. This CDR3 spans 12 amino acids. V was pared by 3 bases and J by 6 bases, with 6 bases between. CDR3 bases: TGTGCCAGCAGTTTTGGGCCTCAGCCCCAGCATTTT. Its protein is CASSFGPQPQHF.

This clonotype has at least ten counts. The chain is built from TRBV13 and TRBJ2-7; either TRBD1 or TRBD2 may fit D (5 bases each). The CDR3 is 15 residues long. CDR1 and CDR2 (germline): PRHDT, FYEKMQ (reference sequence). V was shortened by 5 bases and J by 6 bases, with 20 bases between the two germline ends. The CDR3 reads CASSPRSGLASEQYF. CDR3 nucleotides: TGTGCCAGCAGCCCCCGGTCAGGGCTAGCATCCGAGCAGTACTTC.

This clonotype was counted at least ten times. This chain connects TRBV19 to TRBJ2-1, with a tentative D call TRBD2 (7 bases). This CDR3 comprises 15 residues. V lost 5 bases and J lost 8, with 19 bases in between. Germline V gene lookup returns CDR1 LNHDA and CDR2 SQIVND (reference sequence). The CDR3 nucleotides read TGTGCCAGTAGTGGGGGCTGGGGGGAGGGAGATGAGCAGTTCTTC. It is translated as CASSGGWGEGDEQFF.

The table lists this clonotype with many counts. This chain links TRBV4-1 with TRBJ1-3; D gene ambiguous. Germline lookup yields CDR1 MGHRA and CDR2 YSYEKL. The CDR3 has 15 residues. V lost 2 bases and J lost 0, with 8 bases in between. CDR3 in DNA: TGCGCCAGCAGCCAATCTCAAAACTCTGGAAACACCATATATTTT. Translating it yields CASSQSQNSGNTIYF.

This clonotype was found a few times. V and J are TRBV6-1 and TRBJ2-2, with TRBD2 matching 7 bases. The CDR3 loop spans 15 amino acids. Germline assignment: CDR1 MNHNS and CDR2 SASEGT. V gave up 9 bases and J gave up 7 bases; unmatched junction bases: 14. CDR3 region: CASILDLGRVGELFF. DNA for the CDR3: TGTGCCAGTATCCTTGACCTAGGGAGGGTCGGGGAGCTGTTTTTT.

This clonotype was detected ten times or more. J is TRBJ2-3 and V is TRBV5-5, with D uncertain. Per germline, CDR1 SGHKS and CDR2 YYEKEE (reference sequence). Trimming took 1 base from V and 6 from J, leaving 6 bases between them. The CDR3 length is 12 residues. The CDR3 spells CASSLNGDTQYF. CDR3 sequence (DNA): TGTGCCAGCAGCTTGAACGGGGATACGCAGTATTTT.